The source of this T cell receptor beta chain is a study of control samples from healthy donors and cancer patients (dated by TCRdb to 2019 to 2021). The method behind the library was the immunoSEQ multiplex PCR assay. Drawn from immuneACCESS, this table holds only the in-frame rearrangements with V and J called that TCRdb kept. Clones are partly lost; checked studies trace under half to an unresolved V gene and leave the rest unexplained. The sample table contains tens of thousands of clones; only one count was recorded for around four fifths of them. 15% to 20% of the sample comes from the top ten. Turning to this clone: The antigen it binds to is not known. No much larger clonotype is one base removed from it; base qualities were not supplied.

Based on the germline V gene, the CDR1 and CDR2 sequences are SNHLY and FYNNEI. Counted from cysteine to phenylalanine, this CDR3 has 12 amino acids. The entry retains the CDR3 DNA only, 36 bases that are in frame from base 1. V is clipped by 3 bases and J by 7 bases, and the sequence between their germline boundaries is 7 bases long. Recombination connected TRBV2 to TRBJ2-1; confidence is insufficient to name the D gene. The sequence came from a man younger than 40 in good health. Material for sequencing was blood. The DNA is as follows: TGTGCCAGCAGTGAGAGTTTGAATGAGCAGTTCTTC. This encodes CASSESLNEQFF. With all but the CDR3 taken from the reference TRBV2 and TRBJ2-1 genes, the full variable domain is: EPEVTQTPSHQVTQMGQEVILRCVPISNHLYFYWYRQILGQKVEFLVSFYNNEISEKSEIFDDQFSVERPDGSNFTLKIRSTKLEDSAMYFCASSESLNEQFFGPGTRLTVL.